Below are 22 T cell receptor beta chains sequenced from a single sample in a study of response to subunit inactivated influenza vaccine. TCRdb itself ran the RT-PCR reads through MiXCR, one entry per CDR3 protein. The repertoire includes 400,000 to 650,000 distinct CDR3 sequences, approximately 7.3% of them detected once, and around 14% sits in the top ten. The sequences come from PBMCs from blood, collected approximately 25 months after vaccination. All receptors come from a man aged 45 to 75 who received an inactivated influenza vaccine.

The chain couples TRBV7-2 to TRBJ2-3; 8 positions agree with TRBD2. Germline V CDR1 and CDR2: SGHTA, FQGNSA. This CDR3 spans 17 amino acids. The junction had 10 bases not matched to a gene; V was cut back by 5 bases and J by 0 bases. The CDR3 sequence: CASSPHLSGVSTDTQYF. The CDR3 bases are TGTGCCAGCAGCCCGCACCTTAGCGGGGTTAGCACAGATACGCAGTATTTT.

This clonotype was observed many times. The chain links TRBV4-3 to TRBJ2-7; 7 bases are shared with TRBD1. Germline CDR1 reads LGHNA; CDR2 reads YSLEER. This CDR3 region has 14 residues. After removal of 4 bases from V and 2 bases from J, the junction contained 5 bases not matched to a gene. The CDR3 here is CASSPQGNPYEQYF. CDR3 DNA sequence: TGCGCCAGCAGCCCACAGGGGAATCCCTACGAGCAGTACTTC.

This clonotype was found a few times. V gene TRBV5-1 combines with J gene TRBJ2-5; 8 bases align to TRBD1. The V gene end was trimmed by 0 bases and the J gene end by 4 bases; junction bases not matched to a gene: 11. In germline, CDR1 is SGHRS, CDR2 YFSETQ. The CDR3 sequence is 17 residues long. The CDR3 spells CASSLAYAGTGRETQYF. The CDR3, as DNA: TGCGCCAGCAGCTTGGCCTACGCCGGGACAGGCCGAGAGACCCAGTACTTC.

The table lists this clonotype with many counts. The chain carries TRBV5-1 and TRBJ1-1; 7 bases agree with TRBD1. The CDR3 consists of 14 residues. V lost 0 bases and J lost 6; bases outside the gene matches: 5. Germline CDR1 is SGHRS and CDR2 is YFSETQ. CDR3 sequence: CASSLAGQDPEAFF. The CDR3 DNA follows: TGCGCCAGCAGCTTGGCCGGACAGGATCCTGAAGCTTTCTTT.

V gene TRBV9 combines with J gene TRBJ2-5; 10 bases are shared with TRBD2. Losses at the gene ends were 0 bases for V and 4 bases for J; bases not matched to a gene: 6. Germline CDR1 SGDLS, CDR2 YYNGEE. The CDR3 loop spans 16 amino acids. The CDR3 loop is CASSVGIAGGGETQYF. The CDR3 DNA is TGTGCCAGCAGCGTAGGGATAGCGGGAGGTGGAGAGACCCAGTACTTC.

This clonotype was observed a few times. The V call is TRBV5-1, the J call TRBJ1-3; D possibly corresponds to TRBD1 (5 bases). CDR3 length: 14 amino acids. In germline, CDR1 is SGHRS, CDR2 YFSETQ. The ends were cut back, 6 bases at V and 4 bases at J, with 14 bases in the middle. The CDR3 DNA follows: TGCGCCAGCAAGGACGGAGGGGCGGGAAACACCATATATTTT. This translates into CASKDGGAGNTIYF.

This chain links TRBV29-1 with TRBJ1-2; 8 nucleotides line up with TRBD1. The CDR3 extends over 12 amino acids. Unmatched junction bases numbered 1, after V lost 6 bases and J lost 1 base. Germline lookup yields CDR1 SQVTM and CDR2 ANQGSEA. CDR3 sequence reads: CSVTGGNYGYTF. The DNA of the CDR3 is TGCAGCGTAACAGGGGGTAACTATGGCTACACCTTC.

This clonotype was recorded many times. The CDR3 DNA reads as TGTGCCAGCAGTTACTCGCGGAGTACAGTTACCCGGGCAGATACGCAGTATTTT. This translates into CASSYSRSTVTRADTQYF. The chain employs TRBV6-2 or TRBV6-3 and TRBJ2-3, with no clear D. The CDR3 length is 18 residues. Trimming removed 0 bases from V and 4 bases from J, with 20 bases in between. CDR1 and CDR2 from the germline V gene are MNHEY and SVGEGT.

The rearrangement joins TRBV14 to TRBJ2-1; 7 nucleotides align to TRBD2. V lost 1 base, J lost 4 bases, and 16 bases stayed unmatched. CDR1 is SGHDN and CDR2 is FVKESK in the germline V gene. The CDR3 runs 19 residues. CDR3 in DNA: TGTGCCAGCAGCCAAGTGGATAGGGAGGGCCCTCCCCCTTACAATGAGCAGTTCTTC. Protein product: CASSQVDREGPPPYNEQFF.

This chain links TRBV10-3 with TRBJ1-5; D uncertain. From germline, CDR1 is ENHRY and CDR2 SYGVKD. V gave up 5 bases and J gave up 7 bases, with 15 bases separating them. There are 14 residues in the CDR3. CDR3 in DNA: TGTGCCATCAGTAACACCGGGCCATACCAGCCCCAGCATTTT. Protein sequence: CAISNTGPYQPQHF.

This clonotype was counted between two and nine times. The chain carries TRBV20-1 and TRBJ1-2; D is possibly TRBD1 (5 bases). Germline CDR1 reads DFQATT; CDR2 reads SNEGSKA (reference sequence). This CDR3 is built from 13 residues. Trimming cost V 4 bases and J 3 bases, with 12 bases left between them. CDR3 in amino acids: CSATGTEDYGYTF. The CDR3 DNA is TGCAGTGCTACCGGGACGGAGGACTATGGCTACACCTTC.

This clonotype was detected many times. The chain joins TRBV20-1 to TRBJ2-5, with D maybe TRBD2 (5 bases). Germline CDR1 DFQATT, CDR2 SNEGSKA (reference sequence). The CDR3 extends over 15 amino acids. Trimming removed 5 bases at V and 2 bases at J, with 18 bases between. This chain's CDR3 is CSALSEGVQQETQYF. DNA for the CDR3: TGCAGTGCTCTCTCTGAGGGAGTCCAGCAAGAGACCCAGTACTTC.

This clonotype showed up many times. V is TRBV5-1 and J is TRBJ1-1, with D unresolved. Deletions cut 4 bases from V and 11 bases from J, with 15 bases between. CDR3 length equals 12 residues. Germline lookup yields CDR1 SGHRS and CDR2 YFSETQ. In nucleotides, the CDR3 is TGCGCCAGCAGCCTGGACGGCGTGTTGGCTTTCTTT. Translated, it gives CASSLDGVLAFF.

The rearrangement joins TRBV11-3 to TRBJ1-1; D is possibly TRBD1 (5 bases). CDR3 length: 15 residues. Trimming took off 0 bases at V and 2 bases at J, with 10 bases between the two ends. The germline gives CDR1 SGHNT, CDR2 YENEEA. This CDR3 reads CASSLEAGGNTEAFF. The DNA of the CDR3 is TGTGCCAGCAGCTTAGAAGCGGGGGGAAACACTGAAGCTTTCTTT.

The sample holds many counts of this clonotype. The chain joins TRBV4-3 to TRBJ1-2; tentative D call: TRBD1 (5 bases). CDR3 length equals 13 residues. CDR1 is LGHNA and CDR2 is YSLEER in the germline V gene. The V and J ends lost 0 bases and 9 bases respectively, with 11 bases between them. The CDR3: CASSQERQGRYTF. DNA for the CDR3: TGCGCCAGCAGCCAAGAGCGGCAGGGTCGCTACACCTTC.

Here the CDR3 reads CATSRDPGQLGAGDTQYF. CDR3 DNA sequence: TGTGCCACCAGCAGAGATCCGGGACAATTGGGGGCGGGAGATACGCAGTATTTT. The V call is TRBV15, the J call TRBJ2-3; a possible D gene is TRBD1 (6 bases). The CDR3 sequence is 18 residues long. Germline CDR1 reads LNHNV; CDR2 reads YYDKDF (reference sequence). V shed 0 bases and J shed 5 bases, with 21 bases lying between them.

This clonotype was counted ten times or more. This chain joins TRBV6-1 and TRBJ1-4; 7 nucleotides match TRBD1. Germline CDR1 MNHNS, CDR2 SASEGT. This CDR3 comprises 17 residues. V lost 7 bases, J lost 5 bases, and 16 bases stayed unmatched. The CDR3 spells CASTPKVRTGKNEKLFF. CDR3 DNA: TGTGCCAGCACCCCGAAAGTGAGGACAGGCAAAAATGAAAAACTGTTTTTT.

The rearrangement joins TRBV18 to TRBJ2-7; 10 bases agree with TRBD2. This CDR3 contains 15 residues. Trimming removed 6 bases from V and 0 bases from J; junction bases left unmatched: 5. Germline-derived CDR1 and CDR2 are KGHSH and LQKENI. The CDR3 DNA follows: TGTGCCAGCTCGGGGGGGACTAGCGACTCCTACGAGCAGTACTTC. Its protein product is CASSGGTSDSYEQYF.

There are many counts of this clonotype. The chain combines TRBV4-2 with TRBJ2-1; TRBD2 aligns across 11 bases. With V trimmed by 1 base and J by 9 bases, 2 bases remained unmatched. CDR1 and CDR2 (germline): LGHNA, YNFKEQ. This CDR3 spans 14 amino acids. CDR3 region: CASSQGTSGSEQFF. In DNA, the CDR3 is TGTGCCAGCAGCCAAGGAACTAGCGGGAGTGAGCAGTTCTTC.

This clonotype was seen a handful of times. The V call is TRBV24-1, the J call TRBJ2-3; D is unresolved. Trimming stripped 2 bases from V and 6 bases from J, with 8 bases between. This CDR3 contains 13 residues. CDR1 is KGHDR, CDR2 SFDVKD, per germline. In DNA, the CDR3 is TGTGCCACCAGTGATTGGGTCGACGATACGCAGTATTTT. It encodes CATSDWVDDTQYF.

There are a few counts of this clonotype. The chain has TRBV28 and TRBJ2-7; D ambiguous. This CDR3 comprises 13 residues. V lost 9 bases, J lost 2 bases, and 14 bases lay in between. The germline V gene encodes CDR1 MDHEN and CDR2 SYDVKM. The CDR3: CASSGHIPYEQYF. CDR3 sequence (DNA): TGTGCCAGTTCAGGTCACATTCCCTACGAGCAGTACTTC.

The V gene is TRBV29-1, the J gene TRBJ2-1; unclear D gene. This CDR3 spans 11 amino acids. Germline loops: CDR1 SQVTM, CDR2 ANQGSEA. Trimming removed 7 bases at V and 4 bases at J, with 8 bases between. The CDR3 DNA sequence: TGCAGCGCCCCAAATTACAATGAGCAGTTCTTC. Translation: CSAPNYNEQFF.